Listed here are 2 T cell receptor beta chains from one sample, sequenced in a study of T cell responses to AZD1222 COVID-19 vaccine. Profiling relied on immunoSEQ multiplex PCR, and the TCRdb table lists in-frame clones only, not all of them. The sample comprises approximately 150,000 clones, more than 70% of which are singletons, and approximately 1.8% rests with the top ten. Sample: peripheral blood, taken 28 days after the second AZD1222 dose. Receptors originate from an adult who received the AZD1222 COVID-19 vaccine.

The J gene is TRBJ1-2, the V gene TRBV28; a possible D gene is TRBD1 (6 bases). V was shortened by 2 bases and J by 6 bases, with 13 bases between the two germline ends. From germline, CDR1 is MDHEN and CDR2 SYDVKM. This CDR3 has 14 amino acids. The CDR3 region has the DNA TGTGCCAGCAGTTTAAATGGGGGGCAGGATGGCTACACCTTC. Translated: CASSLNGGQDGYTF.

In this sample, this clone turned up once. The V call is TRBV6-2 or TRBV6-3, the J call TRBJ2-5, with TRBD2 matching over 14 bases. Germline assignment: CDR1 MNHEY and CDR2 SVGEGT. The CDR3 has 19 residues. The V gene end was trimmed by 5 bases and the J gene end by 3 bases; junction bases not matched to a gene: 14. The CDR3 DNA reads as TGTGCCAGCAGTGTCCCGGGACTAGCGGGAGTCGTAGGGAAAGAGACCCAGTACTTC. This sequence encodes CASSVPGLAGVVGKETQYF.